This T cell receptor beta chain was retrieved from a study of blood T cells in healthy people across ages (dated by TCRdb to 2013 to 2016). Some background on the complete study: Template switching captured roughly one uniquely barcoded TCR beta cDNA molecule per two T cells in model experiments. To track age-related changes in TCR beta repertoire diversity, the study relied on deep sequencing normalized with unique cDNA molecular identifiers. Four age groups were formed from the donors: young (average 16 years), middle-aged (approximately 39), aged (around 62) and long-lived (82). Donors of different ages were randomly distributed across sequencing lanes to avoid experimental bias. Two additional independent replicas of 1 million unique cDNA reads from the same blood draw were analyzed for two donors (one aged 18 to 30 and one aged 80 or older).

The library was made by 5' RACE. The listed sequencing device is Illumina HiSeq 2500. A second roughly 7 to 11 cycle PCR used a sample-barcoded 5' primer and a J-beta primer mix. A template-switch 5' adaptor carrying 12 random nucleotides introduced a unique molecular identifier onto each TCR beta cDNA molecule. At least 2.5 million CDR3-containing paired-end reads were obtained from each sample. All of the RNA was converted into first-strand cDNA using the Mint cDNA synthesis kit, with a TRBC-specific oligonucleotide serving as the primer. Following uracil-DNA glycosylase treatment, all cDNA underwent a first 18-cycle PCR with the universal primers M1SS and BC2_uni_R. Processing in the source paper ran as follows. For normalization, 1 million high-quality reads were randomly selected from each sample, with every read carrying a distinct molecular identifier. Instead of being binned into consensus sequences, reads with shared molecular identifiers were discarded. MiTCR, run with a Q25 quality threshold and the strictest error-elimination algorithm, handled CDR3 identification, clonotype clustering and error correction. A nonparametric unseen species model using Euler transformation provided a lower-bound estimate of total TCR beta diversity. TCRdb redid the processing of the public reads, applying fastp at Q25 and MiXCR, and retained in-frame beta chains. Every entry covers one CDR3 protein and lists the most common genes and DNA from its rows. TCRdb's processing, not the authors', yielded these V and J calls. The sample table lists over a million distinct CDR3 sequences, about 42% of them with a count of one. Approximately 4% of the sample goes to the ten largest clones.

The CDR3 covers 12 residues, taking in both the cysteine and the phenylalanine. Only CDR3 DNA is held: 36 bases, read in frame from base 1. V loses 5 bases, J loses 11 bases, and the germline ends lie 12 bases apart. In the germline V gene, CDR1 corresponds to MDHEN and CDR2 to SYDVKM. Donors were a few dozen systemically healthy Caucasian individuals from Russia aged 6 to 90 years. Each donor gave 8.5 to 10 milliliters of peripheral blood, collected into EDTA-treated Vacutainer tubes. Ficoll-Paque density-gradient centrifugation was used to isolate PBMCs, with at least 7 million obtained per sample. Trizol reagent was used to extract total RNA from the PBMCs, yielding at least 6 micrograms per sample. For every donor, flow cytometry on a PBMC aliquot measured the percentage of naive CD45RAhigh/CD27high T cells. Overall study results and their limits: Observed TCR beta diversity per million T cells fell roughly linearly with age, and a significant reduction was already apparent by age roughly 41. Because donor CMV infection status was unknown, age-related changes in expanded clonotypes were potentially confounded. Estimates of total diversity based on one million sequenced T cells were considered lower bounds and underestimates. The percentage of naive T cells measured by flow cytometry correlated strongly with observed TCR beta diversity. Bulk unsorted PBMC profiling prevented conclusive comparison of naive and antigen-experienced compartments. The long-lived group showed more naive CD4+ T cells, fewer expanded clones and increased TCR diversity than the aged group, suggesting age selection.

This clonotype has only a few counts. Its binding antigen is unknown. Base-call qualities are not available, and no considerably larger clone is one nucleotide away. The sequence links TRBV28 to TRBJ1-4; the D gene identity is not certain. What was sequenced was blood. The receptor was isolated from a woman younger than 35 in good health. The DNA sequence is TGTGCCAGCAGTCCGCCTAAACGGAAACTGTTTTTT. Translated, this gives CASSPPKRKLFF. The variable domain in full, with residues beyond the CDR3 obtained from the reference TRBV28 and TRBJ1-4 genes, is DVKVTQSSRYLVKRTGEKVFLECVQDMDHENMFWYRQDPGLGLRLIYFSYDVKMKEKGDIPEGYSVSREKKERFSLILESASTNQTSMYLCASSPPKRKLFFGSGTQLSVL.